A selection of T cell receptor beta chains follows, all from one sample in a study of blood T cells in healthy people across ages. TCRdb reprocessed the 5' RACE reads with MiXCR, giving one entry per CDR3 protein. The repertoire has about 1.8 million distinct CDR3 sequences, roughly 49% of them found once; the top ten carry around 2.1%. Sequenced material: blood. The receptors derive from a woman aged 40 to 55 in good health. Each CDR3 is given with its conserved first and last residue. D genes are given only for firm matches. Only part of the rows carry a size: once, few, many, or a class if the clone is expanded.

d_call: TRBD2
clone_size: few
v_call: TRBV6-2/TRBV6-3
j_call: TRBJ2-7
cdr3_aa: CASRRSGGVYEQYF
cdr3_nt: TGTGCCAGCAGGCGTAGCGGGGGTGTCTACGAGCAGTACTTC

d_call: NA
clone_size: NA
v_call: TRBV28
j_call: TRBJ2-7
cdr3_aa: CASLSRGADYEQYF
cdr3_nt: TGTGCCAGCCTTTCCCGGGGGGCCGACTACGAGCAGTACTTC

d_call: TRBD1
clone_size: NA
v_call: TRBV7-2
j_call: TRBJ1-2
cdr3_aa: CASSLALDRRYGYTF
cdr3_nt: TGTGCCAGCAGCTTAGCCCTGGACAGGCGGTATGGCTACACCTTC

d_call: NA
clone_size: NA
v_call: TRBV20-1
j_call: TRBJ1-3
cdr3_aa: CSVVAAAGNTIYF
cdr3_nt: TGCAGTGTCGTGGCGGCGGCTGGAAACACCATATATTTT

d_call: TRBD1
clone_size: NA
v_call: TRBV24-1
j_call: TRBJ1-2
cdr3_aa: CATSPRQGSYGYTF
cdr3_nt: TGTGCCACCAGCCCAAGACAGGGGAGCTATGGCTACACCTTC

d_call: TRBD1
clone_size: few
v_call: TRBV5-6
j_call: TRBJ1-2
cdr3_aa: CASSTEGAPGYTF
cdr3_nt: TGTGCCAGCAGCACCGAGGGGGCGCCCGGCTACACCTTC

d_call: NA
clone_size: NA
v_call: TRBV6-1
j_call: TRBJ2-4
cdr3_aa: CASSDRGSATKNIQYF
cdr3_nt: TGTGCCAGCAGTGATCGGGGGAGCGCAACCAAAAACATTCAGTACTTC

d_call: TRBD2
clone_size: once
v_call: TRBV4-3
j_call: TRBJ2-3
cdr3_aa: CASSPTPGGHSTDTQYF
cdr3_nt: TGCGCCAGCAGCCCCACCCCGGGAGGGCATAGCACAGATACGCAGTATTTT

d_call: NA
clone_size: few
v_call: TRBV28
j_call: TRBJ1-5
cdr3_aa: CASREGRQPQHF
cdr3_nt: TGTGCCAGCAGGGAGGGGCGTCAGCCCCAGCATTTT

d_call: NA
clone_size: NA
v_call: TRBV9
j_call: TRBJ1-2
cdr3_aa: CASSGRLHFGYTF
cdr3_nt: TGTGCCAGCAGCGGGCGATTACACTTTGGCTACACCTTC

d_call: NA
clone_size: few
v_call: TRBV20-1
j_call: TRBJ2-7
cdr3_aa: CSARGQTTYEQYF
cdr3_nt: TGCAGTGCTAGGGGTCAGACCACCTACGAGCAGTACTTC

d_call: NA
clone_size: NA
v_call: TRBV14
j_call: TRBJ2-3
cdr3_aa: CASSPYPSSPQYF
cdr3_nt: TGTGCCAGCAGCCCCTACCCTAGTAGCCCGCAGTATTTT

d_call: TRBD1
clone_size: NA
v_call: TRBV7-2
j_call: TRBJ1-6
cdr3_aa: CASSRTGQGCNPPLHF
cdr3_nt: TGTGCCAGCAGCCGAACCGGACAGGGCTGTAATCCACCCCTCCACTTT